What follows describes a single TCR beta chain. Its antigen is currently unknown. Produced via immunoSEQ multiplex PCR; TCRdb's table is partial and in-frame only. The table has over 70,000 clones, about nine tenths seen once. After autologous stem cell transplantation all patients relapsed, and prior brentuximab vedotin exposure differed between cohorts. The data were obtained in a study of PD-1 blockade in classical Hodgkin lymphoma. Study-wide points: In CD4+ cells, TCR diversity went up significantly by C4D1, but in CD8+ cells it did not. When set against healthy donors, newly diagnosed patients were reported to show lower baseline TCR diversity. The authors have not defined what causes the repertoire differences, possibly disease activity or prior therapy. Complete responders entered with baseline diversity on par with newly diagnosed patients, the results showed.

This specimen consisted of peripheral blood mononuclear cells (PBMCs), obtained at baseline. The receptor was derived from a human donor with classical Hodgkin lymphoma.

This CDR3 is CASSLPTGGTEAFF. The DNA of the CDR3 is TGTGCCAGCAGCTTGCCGACAGGGGGCACTGAAGCTTTCTTT. The chain employs TRBV5-4 and TRBJ1-1; 9 bases align to TRBD1. CDR1 and CDR2 from the germline V gene are SGHNT and YYREEE (reference sequence). V trimming: 1 base; J trimming: 4 bases; junction bases outside the gene matches: 2. The CDR3 has 14 residues.